The clone carrying this T cell receptor beta chain came up once. This specimen comes from a study of blood T cell repertoires in COVID-19. Profiling relied on immunoSEQ multiplex PCR, and the TCRdb table lists in-frame clones only, not all of them. This table has some 70,000 clones, around 90% appearing once. The sequenced sample was peripheral blood. This clonotype was sampled from a human donor with active COVID-19. The donor label of this sample is uncertain.

CDR3 region: CATSGTEANYGYTF. CDR3 nucleotides: TGTGCCACCAGTGGGACAGAAGCTAACTATGGCTACACCTTC. V usage is TRBV24-1 and J usage is TRBJ1-2; D may be TRBD1 (6 bases). This CDR3 has 14 amino acids. V lost 5 bases and J 0 bases, leaving 9 bases between the germline ends. Germline CDR1 and CDR2: KGHDR and SFDVKD.